This T cell receptor (beta chain) appears in the sequencing data of a study of T cells in Graves' hyperthyroidism and ophthalmopathy. This clonotype was seen only a few times. The antigen remains undetermined. The CDR3 is made up of 14 amino acids. Germline lookup yields CDR1 DFQATT and CDR2 SNEGSKA (reference sequence). After removal of 4 bases from V and 1 base from J, the junction contained 4 bases not matched to a gene. The TCR beta CDR3 regions underwent amplification using RNA transcripts as the source. Using the HTBI primer set, a first-round RT-PCR was run on the TCR CDR3. Each CDR3 protein gets one entry after TCRdb re-called the multiplex PCR reads with MiXCR. Among 250,000 to 350,000 distinct CDR3 sequences listed, around 17% were seen once. Points from the study as a whole: Ophthalmopathy stood apart from stable hyperthyroidism in a 13 V-J model. Ophthalmopathy prediction by the model preceded onset by a median approximately six months.

The definition of stable Graves' hyperthyroidism was no ophthalmopathy progression within 18 months. It was uncontrolled infection, other autoimmune disease, pregnancy or lactation that excluded patients. Sequencing used blood. This clonotype originated in a man younger than 45 with Graves' hyperthyroidism. This chain joins TRBV20-1 and TRBJ2-7; 10 bases line up with TRBD2. In DNA, the CDR3 is TGCAGTGCTACCGGACTAGCGGCTTCCTACGAGCAGTACTTC. Protein sequence: CSATGLAASYEQYF.